The sequence of this T cell receptor (beta chain) was determined in a study of blood T cell repertoires in COVID-19. About the research overall: Samples representing acute and convalescent COVID-19 were sourced from the United States, Italy and Spain.

Measured with immunoSEQ multiplex PCR; TCRdb has only the in-frame clones, and not every one. This table holds 150,000 to 160,000 clones, around 83% found once. This CDR3 is 15 amino acids long. V shed 0 bases and J shed 7 bases, with 16 bases lying between them. Germline V gene lookup returns CDR1 SGHRS and CDR2 YFSETQ. The origin of this receptor is a woman in her sixties with COVID-19, enrolled during active disease. The chain couples TRBV5-1 to TRBJ1-2; tentative D call: TRBD1 (5 bases). The sequencing sample was made of peripheral blood. CDR3 DNA: TGCGCCAGCAGCTTGGAGGGGACTTCCGGTGGTGGCTACACCTTC. Its protein is CASSLEGTSGGGYTF.